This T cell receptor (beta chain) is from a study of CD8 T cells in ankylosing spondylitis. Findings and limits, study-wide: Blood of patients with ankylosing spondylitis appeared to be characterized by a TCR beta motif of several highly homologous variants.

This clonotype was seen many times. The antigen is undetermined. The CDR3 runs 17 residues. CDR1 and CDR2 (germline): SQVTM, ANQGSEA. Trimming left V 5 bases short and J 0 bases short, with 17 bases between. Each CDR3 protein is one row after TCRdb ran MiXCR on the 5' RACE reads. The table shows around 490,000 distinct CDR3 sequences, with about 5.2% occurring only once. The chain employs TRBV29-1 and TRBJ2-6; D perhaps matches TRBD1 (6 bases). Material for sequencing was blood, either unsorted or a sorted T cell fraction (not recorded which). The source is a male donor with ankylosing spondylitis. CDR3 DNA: TGCAGCGTTTCAACTATCGACAGGACCTCTGGGGCCAACGTCCTGACTTTC. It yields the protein CSVSTIDRTSGANVLTF.